The clone carrying this TCR beta chain appeared many times. Its antigen is currently unknown. The data belong to a study of T-cell reconstitution after alpha-beta-depleted transplantation in children. Points from the study as a whole: Expanded graft clones, several hundred of them, were reportedly the source of alpha-beta T cells about two months after transplant. One year post-transplant, T-cell counts and diversity were largely derived from T cells produced anew.

Germline V gives CDR1 SQVTM, CDR2 ANQGSEA. V lost 6 bases to trimming and J lost 2 bases; unmatched junction nucleotides: 6. The CDR3 covers 14 residues. Unique molecular identifiers were incorporated during preparation of the TCRbeta library. TCRdb reanalysed the PCR reads using MiXCR and keeps one entry per CDR3 protein. The data contain around 440,000 distinct CDR3 sequences, roughly a tenth of them singletons. V usage is TRBV29-1 and J usage is TRBJ2-3, with 9 bases identical to TRBD1. This sequence was found in a child under 10 years old with inherited bone marrow failure, due to receive a stem cell transplant. This sample comprised PBMCs, obtained before TCRalphabeta/CD19-depleted stem cell transplant. The DNA of the CDR3 is TGCAGCGTACAGGGGGCCAAGGACACAGATACGCAGTATTTT. Its protein is CSVQGAKDTDTQYF.